The clone carrying this T cell receptor beta chain was seen at least ten times. Its matching antigen is unknown. With V trimmed by 4 bases and J by 0 bases, 2 bases remained unmatched. The CDR3 extends over 15 amino acids. From germline, CDR1 is MGHRA and CDR2 YSYEKL. Quantitative 5'-RACE with molecular barcodes produced the TCR beta libraries. TCRdb used MiXCR to reprocess the 5' RACE reads, holding one entry per CDR3 protein. The data contain fewer than 750,000 distinct CDR3 sequences, around a fifth of them seen just once; the ten biggest clones take up around a fifth. The sample is drawn from a study of CD8 T cells in ankylosing spondylitis. Study-level findings and limits: A number of the motif variants had already been described in reactive arthritis synovial fluid and blood. One TCR beta motif, made up of fewer than 10 highly homologous variants, appeared characteristic of ankylosing spondylitis blood. The disease-linked clones had a CD8+ phenotype and low blood frequencies.

The TCR comes from a male donor with ankylosing spondylitis. Input material: blood, either unsorted or a sorted T cell fraction (not recorded which). V usage is TRBV4-1 and J usage is TRBJ1-5; 8 bases map to TRBD1. The CDR3 nucleotides are TGCGCCAGCAGCCCGACAGGGGCTAGCAATCAGCCCCAGCATTTT. This sequence encodes CASSPTGASNQPQHF.